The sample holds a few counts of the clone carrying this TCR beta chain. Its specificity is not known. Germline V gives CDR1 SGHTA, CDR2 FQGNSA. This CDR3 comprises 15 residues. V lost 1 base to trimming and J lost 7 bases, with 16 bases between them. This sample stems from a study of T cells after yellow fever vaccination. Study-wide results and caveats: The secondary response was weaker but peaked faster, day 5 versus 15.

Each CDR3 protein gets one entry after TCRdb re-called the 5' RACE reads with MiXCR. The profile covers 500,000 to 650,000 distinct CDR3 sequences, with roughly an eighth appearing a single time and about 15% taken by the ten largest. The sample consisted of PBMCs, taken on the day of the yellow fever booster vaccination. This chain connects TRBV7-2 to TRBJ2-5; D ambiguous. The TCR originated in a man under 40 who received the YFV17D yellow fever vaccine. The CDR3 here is CASSLVVLAVGTQYF. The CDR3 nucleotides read TGTGCCAGCAGCTTAGTTGTCCTTGCTGTTGGGACCCAGTACTTC.